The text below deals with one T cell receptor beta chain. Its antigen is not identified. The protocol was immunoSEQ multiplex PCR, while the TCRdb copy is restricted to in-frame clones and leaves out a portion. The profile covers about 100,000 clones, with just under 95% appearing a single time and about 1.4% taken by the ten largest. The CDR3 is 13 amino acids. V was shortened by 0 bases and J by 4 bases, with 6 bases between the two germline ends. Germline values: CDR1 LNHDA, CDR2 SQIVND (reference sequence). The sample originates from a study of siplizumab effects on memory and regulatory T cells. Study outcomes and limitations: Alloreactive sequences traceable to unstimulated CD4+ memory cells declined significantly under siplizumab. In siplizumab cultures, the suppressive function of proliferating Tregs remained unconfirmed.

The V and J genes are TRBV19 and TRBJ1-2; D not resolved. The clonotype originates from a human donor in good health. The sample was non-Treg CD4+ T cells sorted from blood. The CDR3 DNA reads TGTGCCAGTAGTATAGATCGGGGCTATGGCTACACCTTC. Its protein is CASSIDRGYGYTF.